This TCR beta chain came from a study of CD8+CD57+ T cells in acquired aplastic anemia. The template for TCR beta VDJ and CDR3 sequence profiling was genomic DNA. Each CDR3 protein is one row after TCRdb ran MiXCR on the reads. Counted here are under 200,000 distinct CDR3 sequences, roughly 63% occurring once; the ten biggest clones make up around 45%. V lost 5 bases to trimming and J lost 1 base, with 14 bases between them. There are 15 residues in the CDR3. Germline lookup yields CDR1 SEHNR and CDR2 FQNEAQ (reference sequence). In regard to this clonotype: As yet, its antigen is unknown.

Study-wide results and caveats: Between patients and controls, CD8+ Simpson's diversity did not vary significantly.

This receptor was obtained from a human donor in good health. The chain combines TRBV7-9 with TRBJ2-5; D perhaps matches TRBD1 (6 bases). Sequencing was carried out using sorted CD4+, CD8+, or CD8+CD57+ T cells (not recorded which) from PBMCs. The CDR3 spells CASSQWGQSQETQYF. CDR3 in DNA: TGTGCCAGCAGCCAATGGGGGCAGTCCCAAGAGACCCAGTACTTC.